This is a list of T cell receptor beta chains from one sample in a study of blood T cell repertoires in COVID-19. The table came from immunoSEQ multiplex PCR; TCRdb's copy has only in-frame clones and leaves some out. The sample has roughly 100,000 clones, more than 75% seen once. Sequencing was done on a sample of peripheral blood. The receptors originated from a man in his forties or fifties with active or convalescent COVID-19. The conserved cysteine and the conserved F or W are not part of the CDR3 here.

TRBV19,ASSMDRENTEAF
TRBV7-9,ASSRTGDNSPLH
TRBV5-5,ASTPGGATSYGYT
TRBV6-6,ASSYSEGASQPQH
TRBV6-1,ASSELPGQGKGKLF
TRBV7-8,ASSPGTGYGYT
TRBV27,ASRKNRGADTQY
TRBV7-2,ASSLGVGGGTEAF
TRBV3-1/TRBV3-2,ASSQDQGLYNEQF
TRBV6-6,ASSSGGAQYNEQF
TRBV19,ASSIRGALLDTEAF
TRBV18,ASSPIQGAVEKLF
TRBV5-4,ASSLRAASSYEQY
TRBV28,ASSPTTWEPQH
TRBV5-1,ASSSGGRENEQY
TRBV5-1,ASSLVSGFTDTQY
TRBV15,ATSSGLPGDQPQH
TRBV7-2,ASSWTQVSNQPQH
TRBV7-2,ASSLPQEYGYT
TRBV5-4,ASSLLGNTGELF